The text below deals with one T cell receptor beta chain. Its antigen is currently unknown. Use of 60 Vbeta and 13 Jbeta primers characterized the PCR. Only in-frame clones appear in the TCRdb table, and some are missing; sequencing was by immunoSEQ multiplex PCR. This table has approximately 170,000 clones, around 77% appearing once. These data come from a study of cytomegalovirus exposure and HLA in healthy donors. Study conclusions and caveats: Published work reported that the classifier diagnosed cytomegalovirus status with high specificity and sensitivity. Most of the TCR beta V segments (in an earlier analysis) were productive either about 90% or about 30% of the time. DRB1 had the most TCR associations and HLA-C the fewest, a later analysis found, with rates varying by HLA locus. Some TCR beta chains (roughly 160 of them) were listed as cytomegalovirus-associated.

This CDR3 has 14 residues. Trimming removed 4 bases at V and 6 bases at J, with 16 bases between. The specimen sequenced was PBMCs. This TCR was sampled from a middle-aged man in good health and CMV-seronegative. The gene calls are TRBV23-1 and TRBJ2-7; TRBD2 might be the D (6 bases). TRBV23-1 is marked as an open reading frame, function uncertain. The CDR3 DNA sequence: TGCGCCAGCAGTCGGAGGGGACGGAGCGGCGAGCAGTACGTC. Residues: CASSRRGRSGEQYV.